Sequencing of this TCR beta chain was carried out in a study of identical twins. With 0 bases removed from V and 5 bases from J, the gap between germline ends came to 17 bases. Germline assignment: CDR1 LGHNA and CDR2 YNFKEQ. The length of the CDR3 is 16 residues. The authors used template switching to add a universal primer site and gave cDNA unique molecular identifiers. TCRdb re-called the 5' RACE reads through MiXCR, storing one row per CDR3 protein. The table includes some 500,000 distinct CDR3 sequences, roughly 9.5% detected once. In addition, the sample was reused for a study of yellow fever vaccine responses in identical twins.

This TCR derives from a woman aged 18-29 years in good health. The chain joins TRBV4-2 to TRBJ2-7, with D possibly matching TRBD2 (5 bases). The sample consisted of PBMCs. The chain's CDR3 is CASSQELLDIIHEQYF. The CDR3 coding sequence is TGTGCCAGCAGCCAAGAACTACTAGATATAATCCACGAGCAGTACTTC.